This passage covers 8 T cell receptor beta chains from one sample sequenced in a study of regulatory T cells in long-lasting Graves disease. Time point defined: persistent/refractory GD, antithyroid drugs over 5 years with positive TRAb. TCR sequences were obtained from RNA taken from PBMCs. To make TCR beta libraries, researchers used iRepertoire HTBI primers and Arm-PCR of CDR3 regions. One entry per CDR3 protein, called by TCRdb with MiXCR from the multiplex PCR reads. Here the sample spans 600,000 to 800,000 distinct CDR3 sequences, around 30% being singletons. The sequencing here drew on peripheral blood mononuclear cells (PBMCs), taken when the disease was refractory, from a patient treated with antithyroid drugs. Receptors originate from a female donor with Graves disease.

V usage is TRBV29-1 and J usage is TRBJ1-1, with D maybe TRBD1 (6 bases). The germline gives CDR1 SQVTM, CDR2 ANQGSEA. Trimming shortened V by 6 bases and J by 5 bases, and 10 bases separated the two germline ends. The CDR3 is 11 amino acids. The CDR3 DNA follows: TGCAGCGTGAGGGGGGGAACTGAAGCTTTCTTT. Its protein is CSVRGGTEAFF.

This clonotype was seen a few times. The rearrangement uses TRBV10-3 and TRBJ1-4; D is uncertain. CDR3 length equals 13 residues. Germline V gives CDR1 ENHRY, CDR2 SYGVKD. V was trimmed by 0 bases and J by 8 bases, leaving 7 bases between them. CDR3 in DNA: TGTGCCATCAGTGAGTCTCGGAGGGAAAAACTGTTTTTT. This encodes CAISESRREKLFF.

V is TRBV24-1 and J is TRBJ2-6; D perhaps matches TRBD2 (6 bases). Germline CDR1 is KGHDR and CDR2 is SFDVKD. V was clipped by 10 bases and J by 2 bases, with 14 bases between them. The CDR3 runs 15 residues. CDR3 sequence (DNA): TGTGCCACTTGCCATTCGGGAGCTGGGGCCAACGTCCTGACTTTC. Protein: CATCHSGAGANVLTF.

The V call is TRBV7-8, the J call TRBJ1-1; D remains ambiguous. The V and J ends lost 1 base and 0 bases respectively, with 9 bases between them. The CDR3 has 15 residues. Germline V gene lookup returns CDR1 SGHVS and CDR2 FQNEAQ. The CDR3 sequence: CASSLVRYMNTEAFF. The CDR3 DNA reads TGTGCCAGCAGCTTAGTTCGGTACATGAACACTGAAGCTTTCTTT.

This clonotype was detected many times. The chain employs TRBV30 and TRBJ1-4; 7 nucleotides line up with TRBD1. V gave up 3 bases and J gave up 5 bases; unmatched junction bases: 6. This CDR3 spans 14 amino acids. Germline loops: CDR1 GTSNPN, CDR2 SVGIG (reference sequence). The CDR3 sequence: CAWSPGGLNEKLFF. The DNA of the CDR3 is TGTGCCTGGAGCCCAGGGGGGTTGAATGAAAAACTGTTTTTT.

This clonotype was counted a few times. V is TRBV5-6 and J is TRBJ1-1; 9 bases line up with TRBD1. The germline V gene has CDR1 SGHDT and CDR2 YYEEEE. V was clipped by 5 bases and J by 4 bases; unmatched bases: 6. The CDR3 is 14 residues long. For the CDR3, the DNA is TGTGCCAGCAGAAAGGGGGGACAGGGCACTGAAGCTTTCTTT. It is translated as CASRKGGQGTEAFF.

This clonotype was detected ten times or more. J is TRBJ2-7 and V is TRBV7-2, with 9 bases matching TRBD2. The CDR3 consists of 15 residues. The ends lost 1 base at V and 3 bases at J; junction bases unmatched: 4. The germline CDR1 and CDR2 sequences are SGHTA and FQGNSA. The DNA of the CDR3 is TGTGCCAGCAGCTTAGAAGGGACTAGCTTCTACGAGCAGTACTTC. Translated, it gives CASSLEGTSFYEQYF. Full variable domain (remainder filled in from reference TRBV7-2 and TRBJ2-7): GAGVSQSPSNKVTEKGKDVELRCDPISGHTALYWYRQSLGQGLEFLIYFQGNSAPDKSGLPSDRFSAERTGGSVSTLTIQRTQQEDSAVYLCASSLEGTSFYEQYFGPGTRLTVT.

The V call is TRBV30, the J call TRBJ2-1; D uncertain. Germline V gene lookup returns CDR1 GTSNPN and CDR2 SVGIG (reference sequence). Deletions cut 0 bases from V and 5 bases from J, with 17 bases between. The CDR3 extends over 16 amino acids. DNA of the CDR3: TGTGCCTGGAGTGTATGGGATTCTCGAACTAACAATGAGCAGTTCTTC. As protein: CAWSVWDSRTNNEQFF.